This T cell receptor beta chain derives from a study of CD8 T cells in Susac syndrome. CD8+ and CD4+ T cells circulating in blood were sequenced for TCR beta. Negative isolation was used for CD8+ and CD4+ T cells, and FACS enrichment was applied to TEMRA cells. V was trimmed by 0 bases and J by 2 bases, leaving 7 bases between them. The CDR3 consists of 15 residues. The germline V gene encodes CDR1 LNHNV and CDR2 YYDKDF (reference sequence). Reverse transcription of roughly 0.5 to 1 ug RNA was carried out with random hexamers. Across 54 Vbeta and 13 Jbeta, immunoSEQ multiplex PCR amplified TCR beta CDR3. One entry per CDR3 protein results from TCRdb running MiXCR on the immunoSEQ multiplex PCR reads. The sample has approximately 300,000 distinct CDR3 sequences; approximately 89% are singletons.

The chain is built from TRBV15 and TRBJ2-2; D remains unclear. The sequenced sample consisted of CD8+ T cells from PBMCs. This receptor was identified in a human donor with multiple sclerosis. CDR3 DNA sequence: TGTGCCACCAGCAGAGATTTTGGAAACACCGGGGAGCTGTTTTTT. This sequence encodes CATSRDFGNTGELFF.